This T cell receptor beta chain is from a study of T-cell reconstitution after alpha-beta-depleted transplantation in children. Broader study findings: Several patients had high TCRbeta diversity at day 60; it came from surviving recipient T cells and thymic progenitors. Newly produced T cells mostly accounted for T-cell counts and diversity one year post-transplant.

Trimming pared 5 bases from V and 3 bases from J, leaving 14 bases between. CDR3 length equals 14 residues. Looked up from germline, CDR1 is DFQATT and CDR2 is SNEGSKA (reference sequence). This clonotype was seen at least ten times. Its antigen is not known. The TCRbeta library was prepared with unique molecular identifiers. In TCRdb, the PCR reads were re-called with MiXCR into one record per CDR3 protein. The sample contains roughly 180,000 distinct CDR3 sequences, approximately 10% of which appear only once. This receptor was taken from a boy aged 2 to 10 with acute myeloid leukemia, due to receive a stem cell transplant. The J gene is TRBJ1-5, the V gene TRBV20-1; no reliable D call. The starting material was PBMCs, obtained before TCRalphabeta/CD19-depleted stem cell transplant. CDR3 in DNA: TGCAGTGCTTCCTCAGGACCTAACAATCAGCCCCAGCATTTT. Its protein product is CSASSGPNNQPQHF.